One sample yielded the 17 T cell receptor beta chains listed below, sequenced in a study of T cell responses to AZD1222 COVID-19 vaccine. Some clones are missing from TCRdb's copy, which holds only in-frame ones; the method was immunoSEQ multiplex PCR. The data hold about 150,000 clones, with 86% observed a single time. The source material was peripheral blood, sampled on day 0 of MenACWY control vaccination. All receptors derive from an adult in good health.

This clone was found once. The chain is built from TRBV20-1 and TRBJ1-2; D is unresolved. Trimming took 5 bases from V and 6 from J, leaving 10 bases between them. Germline V gene data show CDR1 as DFQATT and CDR2 as SNEGSKA (reference sequence). The CDR3 consists of 11 residues. The CDR3: CSASRPNGYTF. The DNA of the CDR3 is TGCAGTGCTTCGCGACCCAATGGCTACACCTTC.

The rearrangement links TRBV6-5 to TRBJ1-2; TRBD1 aligns across 7 bases. V lost 1 base to trimming and J lost 8 bases; unmatched junction nucleotides: 13. Germline V CDR1 and CDR2: MNHEY, SVGAGI. CDR3 length equals 16 residues. CDR3 amino acids: CASSYWGTARGRGYTF. CDR3 coding DNA: TGTGCCAGCAGTTACTGGGGGACAGCACGAGGAAGGGGCTACACCTTC.

This rearrangement joins TRBV3-1 (or the pseudogene TRBV3-2) to TRBJ2-7; D not resolved. Trimming pared 1 base from V and 3 bases from J, leaving 10 bases between. CDR1 is LGHDT and CDR2 is YNNKEL in the germline V gene (reference sequence). This CDR3 comprises 14 residues. The CDR3 region is CASSQGHESYEQYV. DNA for the CDR3: TGTGCCAGCAGCCAAGGACACGAAAGCTACGAGCAGTACGTC.

The V gene is TRBV5-4, the J gene TRBJ1-2, with D perhaps matching TRBD1 (6 bases). V lost 0 bases to trimming and J lost 7 bases, with 19 bases between them. CDR1 is SGHNT and CDR2 is YYREEE in the germline V gene (reference sequence). The CDR3 totals 16 residues. The CDR3 DNA reads as TGTGCCAGCAGCTTGGGCCGGGGTCAGGGGTGGTCTGGCTACACCTTC. This encodes CASSLGRGQGWSGYTF.

In its sample, this clone was seen a few times. J is TRBJ1-6 and V is TRBV30, with 8 bases matching TRBD1. CDR3 length: 13 amino acids. Germline V gene lookup returns CDR1 GTSNPN and CDR2 SVGIG (reference sequence). Unmatched junction bases numbered 1, after V lost 3 bases and J lost 6 bases. For the CDR3, the DNA is TGTGCCTGGAGGGACAGGGTTAATTCACCCCTCCACTTT. Its protein product is CAWRDRVNSPLHF.

This chain links TRBV11-2 with TRBJ2-3; 13 nucleotides match TRBD2. The length of the CDR3 is 16 residues. V gave up 0 bases and J gave up 4 bases; unmatched junction bases: 1. Germline V gene lookup returns CDR1 SGHAT and CDR2 FQNNGV. CDR3 nucleotides: TGTGCCAGCAGCTTAGAACTAGCGGGGGGGTCAGATACGCAGTATTTT. Translated: CASSLELAGGSDTQYF.

The chain is built from TRBV11-2 and TRBJ1-1; tentative D call: TRBD1 (5 bases). V lost 6 bases to trimming and J lost 6 bases, with 11 bases between them. Germline assignment: CDR1 SGHAT and CDR2 FQNNGV. This CDR3 has 12 amino acids. CDR3 amino acids: CASSGGGPEAFF. The CDR3 coding sequence is TGTGCCAGCAGTGGGGGAGGGCCTGAAGCTTTCTTT.

The rearrangement uses TRBV4-2 and TRBJ2-1, with TRBD2 identical over 7 bases. The CDR3 runs 16 residues. The V and J ends lost 0 bases and 8 bases, in that order; junction bases with no gene match: 10. Per the germline V gene, CDR1 is LGHNA and CDR2 is YNFKEQ. The CDR3 spells CASSQDRTGGEDEQFF. CDR3 coding DNA: TGTGCCAGCAGCCAAGATAGGACGGGAGGCGAGGATGAGCAGTTCTTC.

This chain uses TRBV28 with TRBJ2-2; 7 nucleotides agree with TRBD1. Germline CDR1 reads MDHEN; CDR2 reads SYDVKM. The V gene end was trimmed by 5 bases and the J gene end by 8 bases; junction bases not matched to a gene: 11. This CDR3 contains 15 residues. DNA for the CDR3: TGTGCCAGCAGTCTGCGACAGGGATACTCTGGGGAGCTGTTTTTT. Translation gives CASSLRQGYSGELFF.

The chain uses TRBV7-3 and TRBJ2-1; D perhaps matches TRBD2 (6 bases). This CDR3 contains 13 residues. Trimming removed 2 bases at V and 15 bases at J, with 17 bases between. CDR1 SGHTA and CDR2 FQGTGA come from the germline V gene. In nucleotides, the CDR3 is TGTGCCAGCAGCTTATCTTTGCGGGATACTAGGTTCTTC. Translating gives CASSLSLRDTRFF. Combining the CDR3 with reference TRBV7-3 and TRBJ2-1 gives the whole variable domain GAGVSQTPSNKVTEKGKYVELRCDPISGHTALYWYRQSLGQGPEFLIYFQGTGAADDSGLPNDRFFAVRPEGSVSTLKIQRTERGDSAVYLCASSLSLRDTRFFGPGTRLTVL.

V is TRBV9 and J is TRBJ2-3; D is uncertain. Germline V gene data show CDR1 as SGDLS and CDR2 as YYNGEE. V was cut by 4 bases and J by 2 bases, with 17 bases left in between. This CDR3 is 16 amino acids long. CDR3 in amino acids: CASSSRKSLDTDTQYF. CDR3 DNA sequence: TGTGCCAGCAGCTCCCGTAAGTCCCTTGACACAGATACGCAGTATTTT.

The chain is built from TRBV7-9 and TRBJ1-1; D possibly corresponds to TRBD1 (6 bases). The germline V gene encodes CDR1 SEHNR and CDR2 FQNEAQ (reference sequence). This CDR3 is 14 amino acids long. V was clipped by 2 bases and J by 3 bases, with 10 bases between them. The CDR3 DNA reads as TGTGCCAGCAGCTTAATATCAGGGGACACTGAAGCTTTCTTT. It is translated as CASSLISGDTEAFF.

J is TRBJ2-3 and V is TRBV19; 7 nucleotides agree with TRBD2. The CDR3 is made up of 15 amino acids. The germline V gene has CDR1 LNHDA and CDR2 SQIVND (reference sequence). V lost 3 bases to trimming and J lost 4 bases; unmatched junction nucleotides: 7. CDR3 sequence: CASSMFVAGADTQYF. Here the CDR3 DNA reads TGTGCCAGTAGTATGTTTGTCGCGGGGGCAGATACGCAGTATTTT.

The V gene is TRBV18, the J gene TRBJ2-1; TRBD1 matches at 8 bases. With V trimmed by 6 bases and J by 4 bases, 8 bases remained unmatched. This CDR3 has 15 amino acids. The germline V gene encodes CDR1 KGHSH and CDR2 LQKENI. CDR3 sequence: CASSPGQAEYNEQFF. The CDR3, as DNA: TGTGCCAGCTCCCCGGGACAGGCCGAATACAATGAGCAGTTCTTC.

The chain is built from TRBV25-1 and TRBJ1-5; TRBD1 agrees at 8 bases. The germline gives CDR1 MGHDK, CDR2 SYGVNS. J lost 3 bases, V lost 11 bases, and 12 bases had no gene match. This CDR3 is 15 amino acids long. This chain's CDR3 is CAEQGAGGNNQPQHF. The DNA of the CDR3 is TGTGCCGAGCAGGGGGCAGGGGGTAACAATCAGCCCCAGCATTTT.

This clone showed up just a few times. The CDR3: CASTMNTEAFF. In nucleotides, the CDR3 is TGTGCCAGCACGATGAACACTGAAGCTTTCTTT. The V gene is TRBV2, the J gene TRBJ1-1; D is unresolved. Germline V gives CDR1 SNHLY, CDR2 FYNNEI. Between the trimmed V and J ends, which lost 7 bases and 0 bases, there was a span of 3 bases. There are 11 residues in the CDR3.

The gene calls are TRBV28 and TRBJ2-1; perhaps D is TRBD1 or TRBD2 (5 bases each). Trimming took off 7 bases at V and 6 bases at J, with 19 bases between the two ends. This CDR3 comprises 15 residues. Germline CDR1 and CDR2: MDHEN and SYDVKM. CDR3 protein: CASTPTGAGSNEQFF. In DNA, the CDR3 is TGTGCCAGCACTCCCACCGGGGCCGGTTCCAATGAGCAGTTCTTC.